The clone carrying this TCR beta chain was picked up one time. Naive CD8 cells, CD45RO-negative and positively selected for CCR7, excluded terminally differentiated effector memory CD45RA+ cells. Here immunoSEQ multiplex PCR was the method, and the copy in TCRdb shows in-frame clones only, minus some. The sample lists more than 2 million clones; roughly 95% were seen once. The V end lost 1 base, the J end lost 14 bases, and 18 bases lay between the germline ends. The germline CDR1 and CDR2 sequences are SEHNR and FQNEAQ (reference sequence). There are 14 residues in the CDR3. These data belong to a study of shared clonotypes between healthy human individuals.

Sequencing was done on a sample of naive CD8+ T cells from PBMCs. This receptor was obtained from a man younger than 30 in good health. Some clones in this sample may be carry-over from other donors' samples. The genes are TRBV7-9 and TRBJ2-4; tentatively, D is TRBD1 (5 bases). CDR3 in DNA: TGTGCCAGCAGCTTAGGCGATGGGGCGCGGTTCAAGTACTTC. Translated: CASSLGDGARFKYF.